There are a few counts of the clone carrying this T cell receptor beta chain. The PCR made use of 60 Vbeta and 13 Jbeta primers. The repertoire was sequenced with immunoSEQ multiplex PCR; TCRdb's copy has only in-frame clones and lacks some. The sample lists 100,000 to 150,000 clones; under 20% were seen once. This sample was taken from a study of cytomegalovirus exposure and HLA in healthy donors. Germline V gene sequence: CDR1 SGHRS, CDR2 YFSETQ. The CDR3 extends over 15 amino acids. The germline V and J ends were trimmed by 4 bases and 1 base, with 13 bases remaining between them. Sequencing input: PBMCs. The chain couples TRBV5-1 to TRBJ2-3; D is unclear. The origin of this receptor is a female donor in good health and CMV-seropositive. Written as DNA, the CDR3 is TGCGCCAGCAGCACCGGTCCCCTGGGCACAGATACGCAGTATTTT. It codes for CASSTGPLGTDTQYF.